The 16 T cell receptor beta chains listed next were all sequenced from one sample in a study of shared clonotypes between healthy human individuals. Terminally differentiated effector memory CD45RA+ cells were left out of the naive CD8 fraction, which was CD45RO-negative and positively selected for CCR7. Repertoires were generated with immunoSEQ multiplex PCR, while TCRdb's copy carries only in-frame clones and drops some. In the table there are under 850,000 clones, 85% to 95% of which are singletons. The sample was naive CD8+ T cells sorted from blood. The receptors shown here come from a man under 40 in good health.

In nucleotides, the CDR3 is TGTGCCAGCAGTGAAACCGGGACCATTACCTACAATGAGCAGTTCTTC. This codes for CASSETGTITYNEQFF. The chain recombines TRBV28 with TRBJ2-1; D tentatively fits TRBD1 or TRBD2 (5 bases each). Germline CDR1 MDHEN, CDR2 SYDVKM. V was trimmed by 5 bases and J by 2 bases, leaving 16 bases between them. This CDR3 contains 16 residues.

The chain has TRBV7-2 and TRBJ2-7; D remains ambiguous. Per germline, CDR1 SGHTA and CDR2 FQGNSA. The CDR3 sequence is 12 residues long. V lost 1 base and J lost 5, with 6 bases in between. CDR3 in amino acids: CASSLVYDEQYF. In DNA, the CDR3 is TGTGCCAGCAGCTTAGTGTACGACGAGCAGTACTTC.

The rearrangement links TRBV28 to TRBJ2-7; 8 nucleotides line up with TRBD1. Germline lookup yields CDR1 MDHEN and CDR2 SYDVKM. V lost 5 bases to trimming and J lost 3 bases; unmatched junction nucleotides: 6. The CDR3 loop spans 14 amino acids. DNA of the CDR3: TGTGCCAGCAGTGGAAGGACAGGGCTCTACGAGCAGTACTTC. Translating it yields CASSGRTGLYEQYF. The entire variable domain, with the rest obtained from reference TRBV28 and TRBJ2-7, is as follows: DVKVTQSSRYLVKRTGEKVFLECVQDMDHENMFWYRQDPGLGLRLIYFSYDVKMKEKGDIPEGYSVSREKKERFSLILESASTNQTSMYLCASSGRTGLYEQYFGPGTRLTVT.

This sequence joins TRBV5-6 and TRBJ2-1, with D possibly being TRBD1 (6 bases). This CDR3 spans 13 amino acids. Germline V lookup: CDR1 SGHDT, CDR2 YYEEEE. V was clipped by 2 bases and J by 7 bases, with 10 bases between them. The CDR3, as DNA: TGTGCCAGCAGCTTACAGGGTTCGAATGAGCAGTTCTTC. Protein product: CASSLQGSNEQFF.

This clone was detected once. The rearrangement joins TRBV7-9 to TRBJ1-2; 11 bases are a match to TRBD1. There are 13 residues in the CDR3. Per the germline V gene, CDR1 is SEHNR and CDR2 is FQNEAQ (reference sequence). With 4 bases clipped from V and 7 bases from J, the junction kept 2 bases outside the gene matches. The CDR3 region is CASSSGQGAGYTF. CDR3 nucleotide sequence: TGTGCCAGCAGCTCCGGACAGGGGGCTGGCTACACCTTC.

Concerning this clone: This specimen includes other DNA sequences encoding the same CDR3. The chain combines TRBV7-9 with TRBJ1-1; D call uncertain. Germline assignment: CDR1 SEHNR and CDR2 FQNEAQ (reference sequence). This CDR3 spans 14 amino acids. The V gene lost 1 base and the J gene lost 0 bases, with 6 bases spanning the gap. The CDR3 reads CASSLGGMNTEAFF. In DNA form, the CDR3 reads TGTGCCAGCAGCTTAGGTGGGATGAACACTGAAGCTTTCTTT.

The chain has TRBV28 and TRBJ1-5; D is possibly TRBD1 (5 bases). Germline V lookup: CDR1 MDHEN, CDR2 SYDVKM. This CDR3 has 15 amino acids. V lost 3 bases and J 3 bases, leaving 12 bases between the germline ends. The chain's CDR3 is CASSFQGGPNQPQHF. The CDR3 DNA is TGTGCCAGCAGTTTCCAGGGCGGCCCCAATCAGCCCCAGCATTTT.

The chain carries TRBV7-6 and TRBJ2-2; 9 nucleotides agree with TRBD2. This CDR3 region has 17 residues. The V segment lost 5 bases and the J segment 1 base; nucleotides outside the gene matches: 8. The germline V gene has CDR1 SGHVS and CDR2 FNYEAQ. CDR3 in amino acids: CASSLRFSGRNTGELFF. The DNA for the CDR3 is TGTGCCAGCAGCCTTCGATTTAGCGGGAGGAACACCGGGGAGCTGTTTTTT.

The gene calls are TRBV28 and TRBJ1-4, with 7 bases identical to TRBD1. Trimming took 5 bases from V and 5 from J; bases not matched to a gene: 5. This CDR3 comprises 14 residues. Germline assignment: CDR1 MDHEN and CDR2 SYDVKM. This CDR3 reads CASSRDRENEKLFF. The CDR3 DNA sequence: TGTGCCAGCAGTCGGGACAGAGAGAATGAAAAACTGTTTTTT.

This clone was detected only a few times. The V call is TRBV4-2, the J call TRBJ2-7; D perhaps matches TRBD1 (5 bases). Trimming removed 0 bases at V and 1 base at J, with 13 bases between. Germline V CDR1 and CDR2: LGHNA, YNFKEQ. CDR3 length: 16 amino acids. CDR3 coding DNA: TGTGCCAGCAGCCAAGAAAGGCAGGGATTTTCCTACGAGCAGTACTTC. It specifies CASSQERQGFSYEQYF.

V gene TRBV29-1 combines with J gene TRBJ2-5, with D tentatively TRBD1 (5 bases). The CDR3 is made up of 16 amino acids. V dropped 1 base and J dropped 0 bases, with 15 bases sitting between them. CDR1 and CDR2 (germline): SQVTM, ANQGSEA. CDR3 DNA sequence: TGCAGCGTTGAAGGGCTAGTCAGGGTGAACCAAGAGACCCAGTACTTC. Encoded protein: CSVEGLVRVNQETQYF.

The chain couples TRBV27 to TRBJ1-4; TRBD1 might be the D (5 bases). Germline V CDR1 and CDR2: MNHEY, SMNVEV (reference sequence). Trimming shortened V by 8 bases and J by 5 bases, and 9 bases separated the two germline ends. The CDR3 extends over 12 amino acids. The CDR3 reads CASGTLNEKLFF. Here the CDR3 DNA reads TGTGCCAGCGGGACTCTGAATGAAAAACTGTTTTTT.

This clone has only one observation. This chain links TRBV6-6 with TRBJ1-1; D not resolved. V was pared by 0 bases and J by 0 bases, with 8 bases between. The germline V gene has CDR1 MNHNY and CDR2 SVGAGI (reference sequence). The CDR3 runs to 15 residues. CDR3 bases: TGTGCCAGCAGTTACTCAGTGGGTATGAACACTGAAGCTTTCTTT. This codes for CASSYSVGMNTEAFF.

The J gene is TRBJ2-1, the V gene TRBV29-1, with a tentative D call TRBD2 (6 bases). The germline V gene encodes CDR1 SQVTM and CDR2 ANQGSEA. V lost 4 bases, J lost 2 bases, and 9 bases lay in between. CDR3 length equals 13 residues. The CDR3 loop is CSVGGRTYNEQFF. The DNA for the CDR3 is TGCAGCGTTGGGGGGAGGACCTACAATGAGCAGTTCTTC.

The rearrangement joins TRBV27 to TRBJ1-2, with D possibly being TRBD1 (5 bases). The CDR3 has 14 amino acids. V lost 2 bases, J lost 4 bases, and 11 bases lay in between. CDR1 and CDR2 (germline): MNHEY, SMNVEV (reference sequence). The CDR3 spells CASSLNDQGYGYTF. In nucleotides, the CDR3 is TGTGCCAGCAGTTTAAACGACCAGGGCTATGGCTACACCTTC.

This sequence joins TRBV5-4 and TRBJ2-1; 9 bases line up with TRBD1. This CDR3 is built from 13 residues. Germline V gives CDR1 SGHNT, CDR2 YYREEE (reference sequence). V trimming: 3 bases; J trimming: 5 bases; junction bases outside the gene matches: 0. Here the CDR3 reads CASSWDRDNEQFF. For the CDR3, the DNA is TGTGCCAGCAGCTGGGACAGGGACAATGAGCAGTTCTTC.